This T cell receptor beta chain is from a study of T cell repertoires in cytomegalovirus infection. TCRdb reanalysed the reads using MiXCR and keeps one entry per CDR3 protein. The sample includes some 400,000 distinct CDR3 sequences, about 33% seen only once; the top ten take roughly 15%. The CDR3 consists of 16 residues. CDR1 is LNHDA and CDR2 is SQIVND in the germline V gene (reference sequence). The V gene end was trimmed by 5 bases and the J gene end by 1 base; junction bases not matched to a gene: 9. The TCR originated in a human donor in good health (CMV status not recorded). Some clones in this sample may be carry-over from other donors' samples. The chain couples TRBV19 to TRBJ1-1; TRBD1 matches 8 bases. The source material was PBMCs. In nucleotides, the CDR3 is TGTGCCAGTAGTCTGGGTGGGGGACAGGCGAACACTGAAGCTTTCTTT. Translating it yields CASSLGGGQANTEAFF.